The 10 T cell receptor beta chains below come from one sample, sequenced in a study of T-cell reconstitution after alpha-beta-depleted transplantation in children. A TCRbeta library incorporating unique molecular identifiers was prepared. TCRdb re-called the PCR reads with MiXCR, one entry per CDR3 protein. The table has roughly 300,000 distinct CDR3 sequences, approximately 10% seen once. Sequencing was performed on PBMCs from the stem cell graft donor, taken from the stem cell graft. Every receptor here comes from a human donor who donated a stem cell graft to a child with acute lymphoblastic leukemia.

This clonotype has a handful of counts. CDR3 coding DNA: TGCGCCAGCAGCTTGTGGAGCAGGAACACTGAAGCTTTCTTT. It specifies CASSLWSRNTEAFF. This rearrangement joins TRBV5-1 to TRBJ1-1, with unresolved D. The V gene's germline CDR1 is SGHRS and CDR2 YFSETQ. The CDR3 is 14 residues long. Trimming removed 1 base at V and 1 base at J, with 8 bases between.

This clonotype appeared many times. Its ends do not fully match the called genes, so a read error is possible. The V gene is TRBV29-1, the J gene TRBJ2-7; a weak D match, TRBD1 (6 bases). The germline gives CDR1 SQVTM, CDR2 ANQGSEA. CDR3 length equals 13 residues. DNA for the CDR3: TGCAGCGTCGAAGATTCAGGGGCCTACGAGCAGTACTTC. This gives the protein CSVEDSGAYEQYF.

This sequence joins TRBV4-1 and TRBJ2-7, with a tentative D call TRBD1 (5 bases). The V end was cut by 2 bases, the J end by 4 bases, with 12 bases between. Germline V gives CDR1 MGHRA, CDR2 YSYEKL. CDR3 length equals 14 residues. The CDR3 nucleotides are TGCGCCAGCAGCCAACAGGGCACCAGGTACGAGCAGTACTTC. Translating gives CASSQQGTRYEQYF.

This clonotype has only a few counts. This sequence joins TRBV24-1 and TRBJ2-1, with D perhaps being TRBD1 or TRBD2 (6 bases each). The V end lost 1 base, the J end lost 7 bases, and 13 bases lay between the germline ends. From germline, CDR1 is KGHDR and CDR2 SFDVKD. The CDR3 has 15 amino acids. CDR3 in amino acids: CATSDLWGARNEQFF. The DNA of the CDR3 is TGTGCCACCAGTGATTTATGGGGGGCGAGGAATGAGCAGTTCTTC.

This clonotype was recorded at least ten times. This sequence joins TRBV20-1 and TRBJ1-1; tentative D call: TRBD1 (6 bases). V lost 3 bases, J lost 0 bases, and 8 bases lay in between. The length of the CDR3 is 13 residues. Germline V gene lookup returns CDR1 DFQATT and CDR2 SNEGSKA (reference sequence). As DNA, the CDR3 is TGCAGTGCTAGGGACAGAATGAACACTGAAGCTTTCTTT. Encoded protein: CSARDRMNTEAFF.

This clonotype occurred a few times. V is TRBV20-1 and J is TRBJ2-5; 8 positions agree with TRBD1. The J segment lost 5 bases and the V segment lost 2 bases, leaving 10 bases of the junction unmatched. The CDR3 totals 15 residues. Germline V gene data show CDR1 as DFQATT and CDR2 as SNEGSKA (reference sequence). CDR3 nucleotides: TGCAGTGCTAGAACTGGGACAGGCCATGCGGAGACCCAGTACTTC. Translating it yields CSARTGTGHAETQYF.

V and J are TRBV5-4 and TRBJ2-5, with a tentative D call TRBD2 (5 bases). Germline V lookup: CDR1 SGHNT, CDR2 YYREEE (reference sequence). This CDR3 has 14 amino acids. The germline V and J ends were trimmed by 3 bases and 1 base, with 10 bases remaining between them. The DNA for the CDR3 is TGTGCCAGCAGCTACCCCGGGGTCCAAGAGACCCAGTACTTC. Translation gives CASSYPGVQETQYF.

This CDR3 reads CASSTDLRGAGRSYEQYF. CDR3 in DNA: TGTGCCAGCAGCACCGACCTGAGGGGAGCGGGCAGATCCTACGAGCAGTACTTC. This chain joins TRBV21-1 and TRBJ2-7; the table assigns TRBD2, which was not confirmed against the DNA. TRBV21-1 is given as a pseudogene. There are 18 residues in the CDR3.

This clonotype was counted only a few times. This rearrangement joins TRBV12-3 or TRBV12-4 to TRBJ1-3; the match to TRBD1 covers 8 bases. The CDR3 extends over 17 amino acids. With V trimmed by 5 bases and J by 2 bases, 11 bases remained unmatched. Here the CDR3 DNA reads TGTGCCAGCAGTCAAGCCCTGACAGGGGCTACTGGAAACACCATATATTTT. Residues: CASSQALTGATGNTIYF.

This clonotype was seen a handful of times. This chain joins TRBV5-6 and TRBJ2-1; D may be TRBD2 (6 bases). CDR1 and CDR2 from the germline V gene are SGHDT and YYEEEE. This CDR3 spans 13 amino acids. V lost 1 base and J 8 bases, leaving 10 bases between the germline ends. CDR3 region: CASSLWGGDEQFF. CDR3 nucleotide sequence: TGTGCCAGCAGCTTGTGGGGAGGTGATGAGCAGTTCTTC.